The clone carrying this TCR beta chain was seen more than once but under ten times. The sample belongs to a study of blood T cell repertoires in COVID-19. Study context: Sources were T cells, B-cell-depleted T cells, or PBMCs; the material itself was cDNA or gDNA.

The germline gives CDR1 LNHDA, CDR2 SQIVND (reference sequence). CDR3 length: 13 amino acids. V gave up 5 bases and J gave up 4 bases, with 11 bases separating them. Original data processing: Scientists estimated how many nucleated cells there were by amplifying reference gene primers. Assay used: immunoSEQ multiplex PCR; TCRdb lists only in-frame clones, some missing. Clonal size and the V and J genes are those of that table, whereas D and trimming came from the DNA. The profile covers about 15,000 clones, with about 80% appearing a single time and 30% to 35% taken by the ten largest. This sequence originates from a man between 65 and 79 years old with active or convalescent COVID-19. V gene TRBV19 combines with J gene TRBJ1-1; D not resolved. Sequencing was carried out using peripheral blood. CDR3 sequence (DNA): TGTGCCAGTAGTTCACGTACAGCCACTGAAGCTTTCTTT. This codes for CASSSRTATEAFF.